This TCR beta chain originates from a study of PD-L1 blockade in urothelial cancer. Whole-study context: Samples came from 3 weeks, at the second dose, and 6 weeks into treatment.

On this clone itself: What it binds is unknown.

Measured with immunoSEQ multiplex PCR; TCRdb has only the in-frame clones, and not every one. The sample includes under 100,000 clones, almost 90% of them seen just once. The study, taken as a whole, reports: Below-median pretreatment blood TCR clonality was a predictor of better survival.

As to time point: pretreatment peripheral blood. The sample consisted of PBMCs, taken around atezolizumab (anti-PD-L1) treatment. This receptor was obtained from a man in his 60s with urothelial cancer.

CDR3 nucleotide sequence: TGTGCCAGCAGTAATAATCCCGGGATGTATGGCTACACCTTC. Its protein is CASSNNPGMYGYTF. V is TRBV6-4 and J is TRBJ1-2, with D uncertain. Germline V gene data show CDR1 as MRHNA and CDR2 as SNTAGT. V was cut by 5 bases and J by 5 bases, with 15 bases left in between. The CDR3 length is 14 residues.